The 28 T cell receptor beta chains below come from one sample, sequenced in a study of cytomegalovirus exposure and HLA in healthy donors. The PCR had 60 Vbeta and 13 Jbeta primers. TCRdb keeps only in-frame clones here, not all; method: immunoSEQ multiplex PCR. Of roughly 130,000 clones in the sample, around 80% are singletons; the top ten hold approximately 2.8%. What was sequenced was PBMCs. The receptors stem from a boy between 2 and 10 years old in good health and CMV-seronegative.

This clone was seen more than once but under ten times. The chain uses TRBV9 and TRBJ1-1, with 9 bases matching TRBD1. The CDR3 spans 17 residues. Germline trimming cut 3 bases from V and 1 base from J; bases unmatched to any gene: 10. Germline V gene sequence: CDR1 SGDLS, CDR2 YYNGEE. The CDR3: CASSASRDRVGNTEAFF. CDR3 bases: TGTGCCAGCAGCGCGTCCCGGGACAGGGTCGGGAACACTGAAGCTTTCTTT.

This chain uses TRBV9 with TRBJ2-3; 8 bases line up with TRBD2. V dropped 4 bases and J dropped 0; count of bases not matched to a gene: 7. The CDR3 length is 16 residues. The germline gives CDR1 SGDLS, CDR2 YYNGEE. The chain's CDR3 is CASSPHSGTSTDTQYF. CDR3 in DNA: TGTGCCAGCAGCCCCCATAGCGGGACAAGCACAGATACGCAGTATTTT.

V and J are TRBV5-6 and TRBJ2-7; 8 bases match TRBD1. The J segment lost 4 bases and the V segment lost 3 bases, leaving 9 bases of the junction unmatched. CDR1 and CDR2 from the germline V gene are SGHDT and YYEEEE. The CDR3 runs 15 residues. CDR3: CASSSRTGRRYEQYF. The CDR3 DNA is TGTGCCAGCAGCTCGAGGACAGGGAGGCGGTACGAGCAGTACTTC.

This sequence joins TRBV15 and TRBJ2-2; 10 nucleotides agree with TRBD2. The V gene end was trimmed by 1 base and the J gene end by 6 bases; junction bases not matched to a gene: 14. This CDR3 has 19 residues. CDR1 LNHNV and CDR2 YYDKDF come from the germline V gene (reference sequence). The CDR3 region is CATSRGTSGIPILAGELFF. In nucleotides, the CDR3 is TGTGCCACCAGCAGAGGGACTAGCGGAATCCCAATACTGGCCGGGGAGCTGTTTTTT.

This clone was observed once. V is TRBV7-8 and J is TRBJ2-6; D ambiguous. The CDR3 runs 16 residues. The germline gives CDR1 SGHVS, CDR2 FQNEAQ. V dropped 5 bases and J dropped 0 bases, with 11 bases sitting between them. Here the CDR3 reads CASSPMRNSGANVLTF. The CDR3 nucleotides are TGTGCCAGCAGCCCCATGCGGAACTCTGGGGCCAACGTCCTGACTTTC.

This rearrangement joins TRBV27 to TRBJ1-1; no reliable D call. Germline V gene data show CDR1 as MNHEY and CDR2 as SMNVEV (reference sequence). Between the trimmed V and J ends, which lost 2 bases and 1 base, there was a span of 5 bases. This CDR3 is 13 amino acids long. Here the CDR3 reads CASSLVENTEAFF. For the CDR3, the DNA is TGTGCCAGCAGTTTAGTAGAGAACACTGAAGCTTTCTTT.

This clone was seen a single time. The chain couples TRBV6-1 to TRBJ2-1; no reliable D call. The CDR3 has 14 residues. The V end lost 5 bases, the J end lost 8 bases, and 16 bases lay between the germline ends. In germline, CDR1 is MNHNS, CDR2 SASEGT. Here the CDR3 DNA reads TGTGCCAGCAGTTATGGCTTCTTGGGCGATGAGCAGTTCTTC. Translation gives CASSYGFLGDEQFF.

The rearrangement joins TRBV19 to TRBJ1-1; D perhaps matches TRBD1 (6 bases). V gave up 6 bases and J gave up 7 bases, with 30 bases separating them. The V gene's germline CDR1 is LNHDA and CDR2 SQIVND (reference sequence). The CDR3 contains 18 residues. The CDR3 loop reads CASSLSPLWGHPGGEAFF. CDR3 coding DNA: TGTGCCAGTAGCTTGAGTCCCCTTTGGGGACATCCTGGGGGTGAAGCTTTCTTT.

This chain links TRBV6-5 with TRBJ1-2; weak D call: TRBD1 (5 bases). CDR3 length equals 14 residues. Germline assignment: CDR1 MNHEY and CDR2 SVGAGI. V gave up 0 bases and J gave up 4 bases, with 9 bases separating them. The CDR3 spells CASSYSDGGYGYTF. The CDR3 nucleotides read TGTGCCAGCAGTTACTCGGACGGGGGCTATGGCTACACCTTC.

The chain couples TRBV4-2 to TRBJ1-1; 9 bases match TRBD1. Germline-derived CDR1 and CDR2 are LGHNA and YNFKEQ. The CDR3 is 16 residues long. Trimming removed 0 bases from V and 6 bases from J; junction bases left unmatched: 8. The CDR3 coding sequence is TGTGCCAGCAGCCAAGATCTGGTGGGGACAGGGTCTGAAGCTTTCTTT. Its protein product is CASSQDLVGTGSEAFF.

This clone was observed a few times. The CDR3, as DNA: TGTGCCAGCAGCGTAAAGGGGGGGCGAAGGGAAAAACTGTTTTTT. Its protein is CASSVKGGRREKLFF. V gene TRBV9 combines with J gene TRBJ1-4; D possibly corresponds to TRBD1 (6 bases). CDR1 is SGDLS and CDR2 is YYNGEE in the germline V gene. The CDR3 length is 15 residues. V dropped 1 base and J dropped 8 bases, with 15 bases sitting between them.

The chain recombines TRBV4-2 with TRBJ2-2, with 7 bases fitting TRBD2. From germline, CDR1 is LGHNA and CDR2 YNFKEQ. This CDR3 has 15 amino acids. V gave up 0 bases and J gave up 7 bases; unmatched junction bases: 5. The CDR3 nucleotides are TGTGCCAGCAGCCAAGAGGCCCCTAGCGGCGGGGAGCTGTTTTTT. Its translation is CASSQEAPSGGELFF.

This rearrangement joins TRBV27 to TRBJ1-1, with 9 bases fitting TRBD1. Per the germline V gene, CDR1 is MNHEY and CDR2 is SMNVEV (reference sequence). This CDR3 contains 16 residues. V was pared by 7 bases and J by 1 base, with 10 bases of the junction left unmatched. The CDR3 nucleotides read TGTGCCAGCACCCAAACAGGGGGCCCTTGGAACACTGAAGCTTTCTTT. This gives the protein CASTQTGGPWNTEAFF.

V gene TRBV18 combines with J gene TRBJ1-1; D not resolved. The V end was cut by 4 bases, the J end by 0 bases, with 9 bases between. The CDR3 loop spans 14 amino acids. Germline CDR1 is KGHSH and CDR2 is LQKENI. The CDR3: CASSLGQVNTEAFF. CDR3 DNA sequence: TGTGCCAGCTCACTCGGTCAAGTGAACACTGAAGCTTTCTTT.

CDR3 nucleotide sequence: TGTGCCAGCAGCTCGGAGGGGGCCCGATCCTACGAGCAGTACTTC. It encodes CASSSEGARSYEQYF. The chain is built from TRBV7-9 and TRBJ2-7, with TRBD1 as a possible D gene (7 bases). Germline CDR1 reads SEHNR; CDR2 reads FQNEAQ (reference sequence). Trimming pared 4 bases from V and 1 base from J, leaving 14 bases between. The CDR3 totals 15 residues.

J is TRBJ1-3 and V is TRBV9, with TRBD1 identical over 7 bases. The CDR3 loop spans 17 amino acids. V gave up 4 bases and J gave up 0 bases; unmatched junction bases: 10. Germline CDR1 reads SGDLS; CDR2 reads YYNGEE. The CDR3 loop reads CASSNRDSFNSGNTIYF. CDR3 in DNA: TGTGCCAGCAGCAACCGGGACAGCTTCAACTCTGGAAACACCATATATTTT.

The chain employs TRBV5-4 and TRBJ1-1; TRBD1 matches 8 bases. The germline V gene has CDR1 SGHNT and CDR2 YYREEE (reference sequence). Trimming at V came to 3 bases and at J to 1 base, leaving 2 bases not matched to a gene. The CDR3 has 14 amino acids. This chain's CDR3 is CASSSGTGNTEAFF. CDR3 DNA sequence: TGTGCCAGCAGCTCCGGGACAGGGAACACTGAAGCTTTCTTT. The whole variable domain, filled in from reference TRBV5-4 and TRBJ1-1, reads ETGVTQSPTHLIKTRGQQVTLRCSSQSGHNTVSWYQQALGQGPQFIFQYYREEENGRGNFPPRFSGLQFPNYSSELNVNALELDDSALYLCASSSGTGNTEAFFGQGTRLTVV.

The rearrangement links TRBV7-9 to TRBJ1-1; the match to TRBD1 covers 8 bases. The V gene's germline CDR1 is SEHNR and CDR2 FQNEAQ (reference sequence). The V segment lost 10 bases and the J segment 1 base; nucleotides outside the gene matches: 11. The CDR3 loop spans 15 amino acids. CDR3 residues: CATEREGTGNTEAFF. The CDR3 DNA follows: TGTGCCACCGAAAGGGAGGGGACAGGGAACACTGAAGCTTTCTTT.

The rearrangement links TRBV5-1 to TRBJ2-1; 8 nucleotides line up with TRBD1. V shed 1 base and J 8 bases; nucleotides not matched to a gene: 11. The CDR3 sequence is 16 residues long. Per germline, CDR1 SGHRS and CDR2 YFSETQ. The CDR3 sequence: CASSLSSGQGGYEQFF. The CDR3 region has the DNA TGCGCCAGCAGCTTGTCCTCTGGACAGGGCGGTTATGAGCAGTTCTTC.

V and J are TRBV7-9 and TRBJ2-1, with a weak D call TRBD1 (5 bases). The CDR3 length is 15 residues. The germline V and J ends were trimmed by 3 bases and 1 base, with 10 bases remaining between them. Germline V gives CDR1 SEHNR, CDR2 FQNEAQ (reference sequence). The CDR3 DNA follows: TGTGCCAGCAGCTTTAAGGGGCAATCCTACAATGAGCAGTTCTTC. It codes for CASSFKGQSYNEQFF.

This clone was counted a single time. V is TRBV7-9 and J is TRBJ1-2; 7 bases are shared with TRBD1. Germline V lookup: CDR1 SEHNR, CDR2 FQNEAQ (reference sequence). V lost 1 base to trimming and J lost 2 bases; unmatched junction nucleotides: 4. This CDR3 spans 15 amino acids. CDR3 loop: CASSLEGGANYGYTF. DNA for the CDR3: TGTGCCAGCAGCTTAGAAGGGGGCGCGAACTATGGCTACACCTTC.

Only one count was recorded for this clone. The chain links TRBV7-6 to TRBJ1-2; 8 positions agree with TRBD1. CDR3 length: 14 amino acids. Per the germline V gene, CDR1 is SGHVS and CDR2 is FNYEAQ. V was pared by 2 bases and J by 6 bases, with 5 bases of the junction left unmatched. CDR3 DNA: TGTGCCAGCAGCTTATTTCAGGGGGCAGATGGCTACACCTTC. Protein: CASSLFQGADGYTF.

The chain is built from TRBV7-9 and TRBJ2-1; TRBD1 is a possible D gene (5 bases). The CDR3 is 17 amino acids. Trimming pared 2 bases from V and 0 bases from J, leaving 14 bases between. CDR1 is SEHNR, CDR2 FQNEAQ, per germline (reference sequence). The chain's CDR3 is CASSLWGAGNSYNEQFF. In nucleotides, the CDR3 is TGTGCCAGCAGCTTATGGGGTGCAGGGAACTCCTACAATGAGCAGTTCTTC.

The rearrangement links TRBV18 to TRBJ2-1; 9 positions match TRBD1. CDR1 and CDR2 from the germline V gene are KGHSH and LQKENI. Trimming at V came to 6 bases and at J to 6 bases, leaving 15 bases not matched to a gene. This CDR3 has 17 residues. The CDR3 nucleotides are TGTGCCAGCTCTCAATTTCCGGGACAGGGAGGGAGCAATGAGCAGTTCTTC. It encodes CASSQFPGQGGSNEQFF.

The gene calls are TRBV6-4 and TRBJ2-2, with 9 bases matching TRBD1. Germline V gene sequence: CDR1 MRHNA, CDR2 SNTAGT. The junction had 5 bases not matched to a gene; V was cut back by 9 bases and J by 6 bases. There are 13 residues in the CDR3. This chain's CDR3 is CARQQGAPGELFF. The CDR3 DNA sequence: TGTGCCAGACAACAGGGGGCCCCCGGGGAGCTGTTTTTT.

This sequence joins TRBV5-4 and TRBJ2-3, with 11 bases lining up with TRBD2. Germline V CDR1 and CDR2: SGHNT, YYREEE (reference sequence). The CDR3 is made up of 15 amino acids. V shed 3 bases and J 3 bases; nucleotides not matched to a gene: 3. Here the CDR3 DNA reads TGTGCCAGCAGCTCTTCTAGCGGGAGGACAGATACGCAGTATTTT. Its protein product is CASSSSSGRTDTQYF.

The chain is built from TRBV27 and TRBJ2-1, with 7 positions matching TRBD2. The CDR3 totals 16 residues. CDR1 is MNHEY and CDR2 is SMNVEV in the germline V gene (reference sequence). The J segment lost 3 bases and the V segment lost 4 bases, leaving 9 bases of the junction unmatched. CDR3 coding DNA: TGTGCCAGCAGTTCCAGAGCGGGGAGGATCTACAATGAGCAGTTCTTC. This translates into CASSSRAGRIYNEQFF.

This clone has just one count. The chain employs TRBV5-1 and TRBJ2-5; D uncertain. Germline V gene data show CDR1 as SGHRS and CDR2 as YFSETQ. V was cut by 0 bases and J by 5 bases, with 11 bases left in between. The CDR3 contains 14 residues. This CDR3 reads CASSLEAPLETQYF. The CDR3 nucleotides read TGCGCCAGCAGCTTGGAAGCGCCTTTGGAGACCCAGTACTTC.